These 9 T cell receptor beta chains share one sample of origin, sequenced in a study of tumor and adjacent non-tumor tissue in lung cancer. No cell sorting was done before RNA was extracted from the tissue. A modified ARM-PCR protocol with three rounds of nested PCR amplified TCRbeta. TCRdb fed the multiplex PCR reads into MiXCR, producing one record per CDR3 protein. Of 71,000 or so distinct CDR3 sequences in the sample, over 80% were seen once. Sequenced material: lung tumor tissue. Source of these receptors: a woman in her forties or fifties with non-small cell lung cancer.

This clonotype was recorded only once. A junction boundary mismatches the germline segment, possibly from a read error. The V and J genes are TRBV24-1 and TRBJ2-1; 7 positions agree with TRBD2. Germline V CDR1 and CDR2: KGHDR, SFDVKD. The CDR3 contains 16 residues. CDR3 DNA: TGTGCCGCCAGTGACTCCGGCGGAGTGGGGGGGAATGAGCAGTTCTTC. Its translation: CAASDSGGVGGNEQFF.

Turning to this clonotype: At one boundary the junction diverges from the germline segment, which might be a read error. The chain links TRBV4-1 to TRBJ2-3; 9 bases map to TRBD2. The germline V gene encodes CDR1 MGHRA and CDR2 YSYEKL. CDR3 length equals 16 residues. The CDR3 coding sequence is TGCTCCAGCAGCCAATCGACTAGCGGAGGCACAGAAACGCAGTATTTT. Translated: CSSSQSTSGGTETQYF.

This clonotype has just one count. In this CDR3 the conserved last residue, phenylalanine or tryptophan, is missing, so a read error is likely. The chain joins TRBV6-6 to TRBJ1-1, with D unresolved. The CDR3 has 14 residues. Germline assignment: CDR1 MNHNY and CDR2 SVGAGI (reference sequence). The CDR3 loop reads CASNYSSEVAEAFL. The CDR3 nucleotides are TGTGCCAGCAATTACTCGAGCGAGGTCGCTGAAGCTTTCCTT.

About this clonotype itself: At one end the junction does not follow the germline gene, possibly because of a read error. The chain joins TRBV20-1 to TRBJ1-1; D gene unclear. The CDR3 spans 17 residues. The germline V gene encodes CDR1 DFQATT and CDR2 SNEGSKA (reference sequence). The CDR3 nucleotides are TGCAATGCTAGAGATCGTGGGCAGTGGAGCATGAACACTGAAGCTTTCTTT. It yields the protein CNARDRGQWSMNTEAFF.

As concerns this clonotype: One end of the junction varies from germline; a read error may be responsible. The chain joins TRBV6-5 to TRBJ2-5, with D unclear. The germline V gene encodes CDR1 MNHEY and CDR2 SVGAGI. This CDR3 spans 12 amino acids. DNA of the CDR3: TGTACCAGCTGTAGCACCTCAGAGACCCAGTACTTC. Translated, it gives CTSCSTSETQYF.

The chain employs TRBV20-1 and TRBJ1-1; D is possibly TRBD1 (5 bases). This CDR3 has 13 residues. Trimming left V 6 bases short and J 3 bases short, with 14 bases between. Germline assignment: CDR1 DFQATT and CDR2 SNEGSKA (reference sequence). The CDR3 region is CSAPNWGDTEAFF. The CDR3 coding sequence is TGCAGTGCCCCGAATTGGGGGGACACTGAAGCTTTCTTT.

This chain connects TRBV20-1 to TRBJ2-7; 7 bases agree with TRBD2. The CDR3 spans 15 residues. From germline, CDR1 is DFQATT and CDR2 SNEGSKA (reference sequence). V shed 3 bases and J 0 bases; nucleotides not matched to a gene: 8. CDR3 sequence (DNA): TGCAGTGCTAGGGATAGATGCGGGGGCTCCTACGAGCAGTACTTC. It is translated as CSARDRCGGSYEQYF.

The count of this clonotype is one. The missing conserved phenylalanine or tryptophan at the end of this CDR3 makes a read error likely. The CDR3, as DNA: TGCGCCAGCAGCCAAGATAGGACTAGTCAGGGCGGAGAGACCCAGTACCTC. Its translation is CASSQDRTSQGGETQYL. The V and J genes are TRBV4-1 and TRBJ2-5, with 7 bases that match TRBD2. This CDR3 comprises 17 residues. J was trimmed by 4 bases and V by 0 bases; bases with no gene match: 11. Germline V gene data show CDR1 as MGHRA and CDR2 as YSYEKL.

As regards this clonotype: A much larger clonotype is one base distant, so this may be a read error. The chain uses TRBV18 and TRBJ2-3, with no clear D. CDR3 length: 11 amino acids. CDR1 KGHSH and CDR2 LQKENI come from the germline V gene. The CDR3 sequence is CASTPTDTQYF. In nucleotides, the CDR3 is TGTGCCAGCACACCAACAGATACGCAGTATTTT.